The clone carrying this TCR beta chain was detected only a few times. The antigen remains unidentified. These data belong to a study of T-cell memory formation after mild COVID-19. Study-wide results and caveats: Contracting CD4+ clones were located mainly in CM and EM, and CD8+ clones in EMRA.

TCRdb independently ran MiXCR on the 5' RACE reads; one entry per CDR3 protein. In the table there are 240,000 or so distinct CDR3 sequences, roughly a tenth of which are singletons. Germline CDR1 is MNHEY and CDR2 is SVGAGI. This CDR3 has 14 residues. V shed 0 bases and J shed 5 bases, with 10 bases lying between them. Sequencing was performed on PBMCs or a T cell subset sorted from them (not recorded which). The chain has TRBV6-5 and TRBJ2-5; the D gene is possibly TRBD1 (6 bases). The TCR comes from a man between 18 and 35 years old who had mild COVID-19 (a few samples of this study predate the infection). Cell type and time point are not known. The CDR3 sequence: CASSYSDSGETQYF. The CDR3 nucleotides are TGTGCCAGCAGTTACTCGGACAGTGGGGAGACCCAGTACTTC.